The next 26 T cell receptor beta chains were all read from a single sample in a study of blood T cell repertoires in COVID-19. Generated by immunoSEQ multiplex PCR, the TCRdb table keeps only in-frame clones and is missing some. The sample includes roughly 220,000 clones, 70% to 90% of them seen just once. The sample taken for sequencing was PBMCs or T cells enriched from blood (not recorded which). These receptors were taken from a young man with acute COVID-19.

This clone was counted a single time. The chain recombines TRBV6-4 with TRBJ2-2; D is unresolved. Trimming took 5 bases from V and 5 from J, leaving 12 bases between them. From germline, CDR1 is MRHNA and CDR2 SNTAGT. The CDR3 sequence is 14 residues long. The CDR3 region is CASSSGSSTGELFF. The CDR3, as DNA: TGTGCCAGCAGTTCCGGGTCTTCAACCGGGGAGCTGTTTTTT.

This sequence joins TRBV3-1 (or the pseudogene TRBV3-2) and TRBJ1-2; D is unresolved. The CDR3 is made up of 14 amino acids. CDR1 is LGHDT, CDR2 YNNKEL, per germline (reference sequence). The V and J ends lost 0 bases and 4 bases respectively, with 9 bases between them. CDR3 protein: CASSQDLSGYGYTF. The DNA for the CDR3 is TGTGCCAGCAGCCAAGATCTTTCCGGCTATGGCTACACCTTC.

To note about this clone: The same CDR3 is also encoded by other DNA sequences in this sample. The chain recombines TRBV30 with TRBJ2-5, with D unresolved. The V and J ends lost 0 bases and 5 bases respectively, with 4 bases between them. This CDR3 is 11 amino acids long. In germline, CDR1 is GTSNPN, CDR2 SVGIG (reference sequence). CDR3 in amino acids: CAWSVLETQYF. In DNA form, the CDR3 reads TGTGCCTGGAGTGTACTTGAGACCCAGTACTTC. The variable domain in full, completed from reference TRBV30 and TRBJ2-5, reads SQTIHQWPATLVQPVGSPLSLECTVEGTSNPNLYWYRQAAGRGLQLLFYSVGIGQISSEVPQNLSASRPQDRQFILSSKKLLLSDSGFYLCAWSVLETQYFGPGTRLLVL.

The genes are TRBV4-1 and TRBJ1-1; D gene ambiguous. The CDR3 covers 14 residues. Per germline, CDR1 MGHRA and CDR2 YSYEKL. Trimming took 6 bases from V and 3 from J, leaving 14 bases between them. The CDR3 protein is CASSWEGTDTEAFF. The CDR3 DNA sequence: TGCGCCAGCAGTTGGGAGGGTACGGACACTGAAGCTTTCTTT.

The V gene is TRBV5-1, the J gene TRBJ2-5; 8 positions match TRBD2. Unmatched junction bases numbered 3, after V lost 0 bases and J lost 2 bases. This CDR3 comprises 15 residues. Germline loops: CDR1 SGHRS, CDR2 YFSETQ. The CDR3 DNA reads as TGCGCCAGCAGCTTGGCGGGAGGGATTCAAGAGACCCAGTACTTC. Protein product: CASSLAGGIQETQYF. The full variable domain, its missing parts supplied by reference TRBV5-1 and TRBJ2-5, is KAGVTQTPRYLIKTRGQQVTLSCSPISGHRSVSWYQQTPGQGLQFLFEYFSETQRNKGNFPGRFSGRQFSNSRSEMNVSTLELGDSALYLCASSLAGGIQETQYFGPGTRLLVL.

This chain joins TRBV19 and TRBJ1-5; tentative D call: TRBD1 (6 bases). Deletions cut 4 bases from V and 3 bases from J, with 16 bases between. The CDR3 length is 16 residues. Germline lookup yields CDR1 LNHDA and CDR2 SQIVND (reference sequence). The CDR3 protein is CASSRAGGDPNQPQHF. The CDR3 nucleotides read TGTGCCAGTAGTAGGGCTGGGGGCGACCCCAATCAGCCCCAGCATTTT.

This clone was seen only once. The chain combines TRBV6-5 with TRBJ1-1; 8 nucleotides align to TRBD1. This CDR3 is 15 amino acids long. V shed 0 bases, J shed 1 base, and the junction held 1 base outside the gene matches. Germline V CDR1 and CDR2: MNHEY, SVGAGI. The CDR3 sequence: CASSYSDRANTEAFF. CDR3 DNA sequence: TGTGCCAGCAGTTACTCGGACAGGGCGAACACTGAAGCTTTCTTT.

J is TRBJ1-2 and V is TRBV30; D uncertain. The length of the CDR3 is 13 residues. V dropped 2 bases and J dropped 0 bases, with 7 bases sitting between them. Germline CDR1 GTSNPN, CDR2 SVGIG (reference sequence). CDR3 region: CAWSPTSNYGYTF. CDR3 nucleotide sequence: TGTGCCTGGAGTCCGACATCTAACTATGGCTACACCTTC. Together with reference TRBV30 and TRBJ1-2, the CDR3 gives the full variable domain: SQTIHQWPATLVQPVGSPLSLECTVEGTSNPNLYWYRQAAGRGLQLLFYSVGIGQISSEVPQNLSASRPQDRQFILSSKKLLLSDSGFYLCAWSPTSNYGYTFGSGTRLTVV.

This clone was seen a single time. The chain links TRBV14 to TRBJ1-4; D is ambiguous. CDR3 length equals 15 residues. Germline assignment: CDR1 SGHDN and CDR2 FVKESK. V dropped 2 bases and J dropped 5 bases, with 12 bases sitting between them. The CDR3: CASSQFNSPNEKLFF. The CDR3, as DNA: TGTGCCAGCAGCCAATTTAACAGTCCAAATGAAAAACTGTTTTTT.

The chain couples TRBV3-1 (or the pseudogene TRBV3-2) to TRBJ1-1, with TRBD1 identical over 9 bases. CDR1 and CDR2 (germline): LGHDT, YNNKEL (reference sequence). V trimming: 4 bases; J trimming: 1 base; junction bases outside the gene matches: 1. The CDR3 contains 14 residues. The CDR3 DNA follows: TGTGCCAGCAGCCCGGACAGGGGGAACACTGAAGCTTTCTTT. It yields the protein CASSPDRGNTEAFF.

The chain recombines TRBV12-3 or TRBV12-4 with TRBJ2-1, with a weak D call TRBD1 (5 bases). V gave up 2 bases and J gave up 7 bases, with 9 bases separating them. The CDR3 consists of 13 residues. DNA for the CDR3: TGTGCCAGCAGTTTATTCAGGGTGAATGAGCAGTTCTTC. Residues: CASSLFRVNEQFF.

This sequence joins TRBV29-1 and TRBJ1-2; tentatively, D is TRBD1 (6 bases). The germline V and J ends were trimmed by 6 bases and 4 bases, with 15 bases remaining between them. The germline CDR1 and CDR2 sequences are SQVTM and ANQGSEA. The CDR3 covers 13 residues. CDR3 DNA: TGCAGCGTAGACAGGTCACGGGGCTATGGCTACACCTTC. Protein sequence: CSVDRSRGYGYTF.

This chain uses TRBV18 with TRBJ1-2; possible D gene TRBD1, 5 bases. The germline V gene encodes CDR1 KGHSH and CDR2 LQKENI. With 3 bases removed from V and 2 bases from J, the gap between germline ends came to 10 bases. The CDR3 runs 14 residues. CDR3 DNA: TGTGCCAGCTCACCTTCGGGGGGGAACTATGGCTACACCTTC. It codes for CASSPSGGNYGYTF.

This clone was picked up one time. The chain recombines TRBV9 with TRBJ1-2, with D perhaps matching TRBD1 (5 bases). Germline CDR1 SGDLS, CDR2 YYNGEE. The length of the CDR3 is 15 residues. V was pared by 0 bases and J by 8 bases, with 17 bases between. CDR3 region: CASSVARMGGFGYTF. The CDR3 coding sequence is TGTGCCAGCAGCGTAGCTAGGATGGGGGGTTTCGGCTACACCTTC.

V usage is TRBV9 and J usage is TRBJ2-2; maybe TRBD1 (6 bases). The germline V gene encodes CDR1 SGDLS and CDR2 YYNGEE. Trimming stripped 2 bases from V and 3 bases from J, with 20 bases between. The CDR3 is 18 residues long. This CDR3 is CASSVLGQSQSHTGELFF. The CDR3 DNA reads TGTGCCAGCAGCGTTTTAGGACAGTCACAATCCCACACCGGGGAGCTGTTTTTT.

Here the CDR3 reads CASSPGLTQDTEAFF. The DNA for the CDR3 is TGTGCCAGCAGTCCAGGACTGACCCAGGACACTGAAGCTTTCTTT. The rearrangement uses TRBV28 and TRBJ1-1; no reliable D call. In germline, CDR1 is MDHEN, CDR2 SYDVKM. This CDR3 region has 15 residues. Trimming took off 5 bases at V and 3 bases at J, with 16 bases between the two ends.

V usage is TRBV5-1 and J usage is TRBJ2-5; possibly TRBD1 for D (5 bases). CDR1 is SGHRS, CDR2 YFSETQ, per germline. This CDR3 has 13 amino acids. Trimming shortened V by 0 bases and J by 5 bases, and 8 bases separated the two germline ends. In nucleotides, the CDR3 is TGCGCCAGCAGCTTGGCAGGGCCCGAGACCCAGTACTTC. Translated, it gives CASSLAGPETQYF.

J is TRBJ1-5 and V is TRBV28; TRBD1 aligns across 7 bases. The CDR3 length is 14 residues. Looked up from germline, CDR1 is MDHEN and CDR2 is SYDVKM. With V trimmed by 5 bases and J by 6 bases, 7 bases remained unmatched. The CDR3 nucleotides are TGTGCCAGCAGTCGAAATTACAGGGGTCAGCCCCAGCATTTT. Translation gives CASSRNYRGQPQHF.

The CDR3 DNA reads as TGTGCCAGCAGGGTGAGACAGGGGGCGAATACGCAGTATTTT. This encodes CASRVRQGANTQYF. The chain links TRBV27 to TRBJ2-3; 10 nucleotides agree with TRBD1. CDR3 size: 14 residues. V dropped 6 bases and J dropped 7; count of bases not matched to a gene: 7. Germline lookup yields CDR1 MNHEY and CDR2 SMNVEV (reference sequence).

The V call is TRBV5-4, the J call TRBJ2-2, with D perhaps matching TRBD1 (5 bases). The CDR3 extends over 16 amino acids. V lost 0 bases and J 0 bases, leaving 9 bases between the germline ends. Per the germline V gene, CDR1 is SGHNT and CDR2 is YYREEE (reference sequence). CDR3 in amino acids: CASSLDPGTNTGELFF. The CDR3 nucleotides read TGTGCCAGCAGCTTGGATCCAGGGACGAACACCGGGGAGCTGTTTTTT. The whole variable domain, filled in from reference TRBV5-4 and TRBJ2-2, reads ETGVTQSPTHLIKTRGQQVTLRCSSQSGHNTVSWYQQALGQGPQFIFQYYREEENGRGNFPPRFSGLQFPNYSSELNVNALELDDSALYLCASSLDPGTNTGELFFGEGSRLTVL.

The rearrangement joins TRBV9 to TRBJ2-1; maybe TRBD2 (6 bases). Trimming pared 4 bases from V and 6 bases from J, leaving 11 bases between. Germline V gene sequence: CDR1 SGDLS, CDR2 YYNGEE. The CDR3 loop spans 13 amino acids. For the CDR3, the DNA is TGTGCCAGCAGCTTCGGGACTGTCAATGAGCAGTTCTTC. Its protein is CASSFGTVNEQFF.

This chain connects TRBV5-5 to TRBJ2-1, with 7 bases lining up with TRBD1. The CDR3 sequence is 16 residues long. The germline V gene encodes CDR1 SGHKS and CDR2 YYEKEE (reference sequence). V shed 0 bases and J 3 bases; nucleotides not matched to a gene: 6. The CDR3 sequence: CASSLDNPGGYNEQFF. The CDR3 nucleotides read TGTGCCAGCAGCTTGGATAACCCAGGGGGCTACAATGAGCAGTTCTTC. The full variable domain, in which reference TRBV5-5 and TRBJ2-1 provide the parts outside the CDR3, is DAGVTQSPTHLIKTRGQQVTLRCSPISGHKSVSWYQQVLGQGPQFIFQYYEKEERGRGNFPDRFSARQFPNYSSELNVNALLLGDSALYLCASSLDNPGGYNEQFFGPGTRLTVL.

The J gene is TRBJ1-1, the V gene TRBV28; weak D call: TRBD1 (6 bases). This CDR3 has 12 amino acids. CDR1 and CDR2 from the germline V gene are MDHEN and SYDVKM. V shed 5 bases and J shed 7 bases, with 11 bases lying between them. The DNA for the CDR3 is TGTGCCAGCAGTCTTGGGGGCGGTGAAGCTTTCTTT. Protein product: CASSLGGGEAFF.

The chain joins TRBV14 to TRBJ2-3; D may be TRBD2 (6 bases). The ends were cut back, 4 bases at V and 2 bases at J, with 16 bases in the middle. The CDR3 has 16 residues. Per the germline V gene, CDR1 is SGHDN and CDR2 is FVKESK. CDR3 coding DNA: TGTGCCAGCAGCCCCCTGACTGCGGGGACCACAGATACGCAGTATTTT. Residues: CASSPLTAGTTDTQYF. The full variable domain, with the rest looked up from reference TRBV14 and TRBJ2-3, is EAGVTQFPSHSVIEKGQTVTLRCDPISGHDNLYWYRRVMGKEIKFLLHFVKESKQDESGMPNNRFLAERTGGTYSTLKVQPAELEDSGVYFCASSPLTAGTTDTQYFGPGTRLTVL.

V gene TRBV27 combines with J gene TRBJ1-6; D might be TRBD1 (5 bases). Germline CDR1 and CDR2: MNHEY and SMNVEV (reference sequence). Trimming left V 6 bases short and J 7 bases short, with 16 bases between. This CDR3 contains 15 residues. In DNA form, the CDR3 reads TGTGCCAGCAGCTTTACCCAGGGTTCGAATTCACCCCTCCACTTT. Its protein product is CASSFTQGSNSPLHF.

The CDR3 DNA sequence: TGTGCCAGAAGGACAGGGGGCGAGCAGTACTTC. Encoded protein: CARRTGGEQYF. The chain employs TRBV9 and TRBJ2-7, with 10 bases lining up with TRBD1. This CDR3 has 11 residues. The germline CDR1 and CDR2 sequences are SGDLS and YYNGEE. V shed 8 bases, J shed 6 bases, and the junction held 2 bases outside the gene matches.